This TCR beta chain was observed in a study of OX40 agonist ivuxolimab in advanced cancers. Blood sampling took place at baseline, cycle 4 day 1, and cycle 7 day 1. CDR3 length: 16 residues. CDR1 is SGHRS, CDR2 YFSETQ, per germline. V lost 1 base and J 0 bases, leaving 10 bases between the germline ends. The table came from immunoSEQ multiplex PCR; TCRdb's copy has only in-frame clones and leaves some out. The sample holds some 110,000 clones, about nine tenths seen once. The origin of this receptor is an adult with an advanced solid tumor such as melanoma, head and neck, liver or kidney cancer. This sample comprised CD4+ or CD8+ T cells sorted from blood, obtained in a trial of the OX40 agonist ivuxolimab. The chain joins TRBV5-1 to TRBJ2-2; D might be TRBD2 (6 bases). CDR3: CASSLIGTANTGELFF. CDR3 DNA sequence: TGCGCCAGCAGCTTGATCGGGACTGCGAACACCGGGGAGCTGTTTTTT.